These 2 T cell receptor beta chains were sequenced from one sample in a study of T cells in Graves' hyperthyroidism and ophthalmopathy. TCR beta CDR3 region amplification was performed from RNA transcripts. A first-round RT-PCR of the TCR CDR3 used the HTBI primer set. TCRdb analysed the multiplex PCR reads with MiXCR anew, one entry per CDR3 protein. This sample has around 300,000 distinct CDR3 sequences, with roughly an eighth found just once. Source material: blood. Source of these receptors: a woman aged 40 to 55 with Graves' ophthalmopathy.

This clonotype was detected many times. The chain has TRBV18 and TRBJ1-1; no reliable D call. The CDR3 has 14 amino acids. The germline V gene encodes CDR1 KGHSH and CDR2 LQKENI. V shed 3 bases and J shed 0 bases, with 8 bases lying between them. As DNA, the CDR3 is TGTGCCAGCTCACCGTTGGGGATGAACACTGAAGCTTTCTTT. This codes for CASSPLGMNTEAFF.

Ten or more counts support this clonotype. The chain is built from TRBV7-2 and TRBJ1-2; tentative D call: TRBD1 (5 bases). CDR1 is SGHTA, CDR2 FQGNSA, per germline. The CDR3 is made up of 15 amino acids. Trimming cost V 1 base and J 7 bases, with 16 bases left between them. DNA of the CDR3: TGTGCCAGCAGCTTAGGCAGGGCGAGGGAGAGTGGCTACACCTTC. Translation: CASSLGRARESGYTF.